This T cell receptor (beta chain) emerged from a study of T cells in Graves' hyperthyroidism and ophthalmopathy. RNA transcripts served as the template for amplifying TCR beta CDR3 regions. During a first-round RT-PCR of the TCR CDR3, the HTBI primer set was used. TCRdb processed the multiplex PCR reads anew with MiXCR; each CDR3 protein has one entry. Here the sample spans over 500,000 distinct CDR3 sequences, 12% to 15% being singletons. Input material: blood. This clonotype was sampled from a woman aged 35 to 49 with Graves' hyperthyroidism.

CDR3 nucleotides: TGTGCCAGCAGCTTATGGCCTCCCGCCTACAATGAGCAGTTCTTC. Encoded protein: CASSLWPPAYNEQFF. V is TRBV11-2 and J is TRBJ2-1, with unresolved D. Trimming stripped 2 bases from V and 2 bases from J, with 10 bases between. Germline CDR1 reads SGHAT; CDR2 reads FQNNGV. This CDR3 comprises 15 residues.